The T cell receptor (beta chain) described here comes from a study of blood T cell repertoires in COVID-19. Background on the study: T cells, B-cell-depleted T cells, or PBMCs provided the cDNA or gDNA that served as material.

Participants spanned ages roughly 18 to 90 years and resided in about two dozen US areas. Cohort assignment relied on participant-reported clinical history. The recovered donors of Cohort 3 showed two negative PCRs, clearance, or symptom resolution. The protocol was immunoSEQ multiplex PCR, while the TCRdb copy is restricted to in-frame clones and leaves out a portion. The sample lists about 190,000 clones; about 88% were seen once. This receptor was obtained from a woman in her 30s who had recovered from COVID-19. The sample was PBMCs or T cells enriched from blood (not recorded which).

The CDR3 nucleotides read TGTGCCAGCAGTCCGCAACAGGGAAGGGGCGGAAACATTCAGTACTTC. It translates to CASSPQQGRGGNIQYF. The chain combines TRBV28 with TRBJ2-4, with a weak D call TRBD1 (6 bases). Germline loops: CDR1 MDHEN, CDR2 SYDVKM. The V end lost 5 bases, the J end lost 6 bases, and 20 bases lay between the germline ends. The CDR3 has 16 amino acids.